Shown below are 23 T cell receptor beta chains from a single sample sequenced in a study of chemoradiotherapy in HPV16-positive cancers. The protocol was immunoSEQ multiplex PCR, while the TCRdb copy is restricted to in-frame clones and leaves out a portion. The sample has some 1,000 clones, around 91% seen once; the top ten hold around 3.1%. Specimen: tumor tissue, collected from a patient who underwent chemoradiotherapy. The receptors here all came from a human donor with HPV-associated anogenital cancer.

CDR3: CASSQGTVQETQYF. The CDR3 nucleotides are TGTGCCAGCAGCCAAGGGACGGTTCAAGAGACCCAGTACTTC. This chain links TRBV9 with TRBJ2-5; D assignment may be TRBD1 or TRBD2 (5 bases each). V shed 4 bases and J shed 2 bases, with 12 bases lying between them. Looked up from germline, CDR1 is SGDLS and CDR2 is YYNGEE. The CDR3 is 14 amino acids.

This clone was seen just once. The chain is built from TRBV7-9 and TRBJ1-2; 9 bases line up with TRBD1. From germline, CDR1 is SEHNR and CDR2 FQNEAQ (reference sequence). The length of the CDR3 is 14 residues. V was pared by 5 bases and J by 2 bases, with 3 bases of the junction left unmatched. CDR3 residues: CASSRTGENYGYTF. The DNA of the CDR3 is TGTGCCAGCAGCCGGACAGGGGAAAACTATGGCTACACCTTC.

The chain is built from TRBV7-2 and TRBJ2-7, with 7 bases lining up with TRBD1. This CDR3 has 14 amino acids. V lost 5 bases to trimming and J lost 0 bases; unmatched junction nucleotides: 4. Per germline, CDR1 SGHTA and CDR2 FQGNSA. CDR3 protein: CASSQTGSSYEQYF. CDR3 nucleotides: TGTGCCAGCAGCCAGACAGGGAGCTCCTACGAGCAGTACTTC. Variable domain in full (rest from reference TRBV7-2 and TRBJ2-7): GAGVSQSPSNKVTEKGKDVELRCDPISGHTALYWYRQSLGQGLEFLIYFQGNSAPDKSGLPSDRFSAERTGGSVSTLTIQRTQQEDSAVYLCASSQTGSSYEQYFGPGTRLTVT.

The gene calls are TRBV2 and TRBJ1-2; tentatively, D is TRBD1 (6 bases). Looked up from germline, CDR1 is SNHLY and CDR2 is FYNNEI. The germline V and J ends were trimmed by 6 bases and 7 bases, with 9 bases remaining between them. The CDR3 covers 11 residues. The CDR3 region is CASREGVGYTF. The CDR3 DNA reads as TGTGCCAGCAGAGAGGGGGTTGGCTACACCTTC.

The V call is TRBV7-2, the J call TRBJ1-6; TRBD1 matches at 9 bases. The CDR3 sequence is 14 residues long. V gave up 5 bases and J gave up 9 bases; unmatched junction bases: 5. The germline V gene has CDR1 SGHTA and CDR2 FQGNSA. Written as DNA, the CDR3 is TGTGCCAGCAGCCTGGACAGGGGCGGTTCACCCCTCCACTTT. Protein sequence: CASSLDRGGSPLHF.

This chain connects TRBV14 to TRBJ2-3, with 7 bases lining up with TRBD1. J lost 3 bases, V lost 5 bases, and 5 bases had no gene match. CDR3 length: 14 amino acids. The germline gives CDR1 SGHDN, CDR2 FVKESK. The CDR3 region is CASSSDRRTDTQYF. The CDR3 DNA reads TGTGCCAGCAGCTCGGACAGGAGGACAGATACGCAGTATTTT.

The chain is built from TRBV19 and TRBJ2-2; 9 bases are shared with TRBD1. This CDR3 spans 13 amino acids. The trim removed 11 bases at V and 7 bases at J, leaving 8 bases unmatched. CDR1 is LNHDA, CDR2 SQIVND, per germline (reference sequence). The CDR3 DNA sequence: TGTGCCGTTCAAACAGGGGGCGGCGGGGAGCTGTTTTTT. This codes for CAVQTGGGGELFF.

This rearrangement joins TRBV28 to TRBJ1-1, with 7 bases lining up with TRBD1. The germline gives CDR1 MDHEN, CDR2 SYDVKM. The CDR3 extends over 14 amino acids. V gave up 8 bases and J gave up 1 base; unmatched junction bases: 7. The CDR3 nucleotides are TGTGCCAGCCGCTCCGGGACAGCGAACACTGAAGCTTTCTTT. Its protein product is CASRSGTANTEAFF.

This chain links TRBV18 with TRBJ1-3, with D maybe TRBD1 (5 bases). The CDR3 is 15 amino acids. Germline V gene sequence: CDR1 KGHSH, CDR2 LQKENI. With 3 bases removed from V and 1 base from J, the gap between germline ends came to 10 bases. The CDR3 here is CASSPGGDSGNTIYF. In DNA, the CDR3 is TGTGCCAGCTCACCGGGGGGAGATTCTGGAAACACCATATATTTT.

Only one count was recorded for this clone. The V gene is TRBV6-5, the J gene TRBJ2-2; TRBD1 matches 9 bases. The V and J ends lost 11 bases and 7 bases, in that order; junction bases with no gene match: 5. Germline CDR1 reads MNHEY; CDR2 reads SVGAGI. This CDR3 has 12 amino acids. The CDR3 DNA is TGTGCCTACAGGGGGCTCGGCGGGGAGCTGTTTTTT. It encodes CAYRGLGGELFF.

The chain links TRBV27 to TRBJ2-2; 7 bases are shared with TRBD2. The CDR3 spans 14 residues. Germline V gives CDR1 MNHEY, CDR2 SMNVEV (reference sequence). J gave up 6 bases and V 7 bases, and 8 bases lay outside the gene matches. In nucleotides, the CDR3 is TGTGCCAGCACCGAAGGGAGGGCGTCCGGGGAGCTGTTTTTT. It specifies CASTEGRASGELFF.

The chain joins TRBV29-1 to TRBJ2-1; TRBD2 agrees at 12 bases. The CDR3 runs to 13 residues. Germline values: CDR1 SQVTM, CDR2 ANQGSEA. V shed 4 bases, J shed 7 bases, and the junction held 2 bases outside the gene matches. CDR3 sequence reads: CSVGGLAGNEQFF. The CDR3 DNA sequence: TGCAGCGTTGGAGGACTAGCGGGAAATGAGCAGTTCTTC.

This rearrangement joins TRBV27 to TRBJ2-6; TRBD1 matches at 7 bases. The ends lost 7 bases at V and 2 bases at J; junction bases unmatched: 8. Germline V CDR1 and CDR2: MNHEY, SMNVEV (reference sequence). This CDR3 has 16 amino acids. This CDR3 is CASKPTGLAGANVLTF. CDR3 bases: TGTGCCAGCAAACCGACAGGGTTGGCTGGGGCCAACGTCCTGACTTTC.

The gene calls are TRBV9 and TRBJ2-3, with 10 bases fitting TRBD2. The germline CDR1 and CDR2 sequences are SGDLS and YYNGEE. This CDR3 has 15 residues. V dropped 4 bases and J dropped 3; count of bases not matched to a gene: 5. The CDR3 here is CASSLLAGGTDTQYF. CDR3 nucleotides: TGTGCCAGCAGCTTATTAGCGGGGGGTACAGATACGCAGTATTTT.

The genes are TRBV19 and TRBJ1-2, with 9 nucleotides matching TRBD1. CDR3 length: 17 residues. CDR1 is LNHDA and CDR2 is SQIVND in the germline V gene (reference sequence). J was trimmed by 1 base and V by 5 bases; bases with no gene match: 11. In nucleotides, the CDR3 is TGTGCCAGTAGTCCTGACCTCGGGACAGGGAGTAACTATGGCTACACCTTC. The encoded protein is CASSPDLGTGSNYGYTF. Filled out from reference TRBV19 and TRBJ1-2, the complete variable domain reads DGGITQSPKYLFRKEGQNVTLSCEQNLNHDAMYWYRQDPGQGLRLIYYSQIVNDFQKGDIAEGYSVSREKKESFPLTVTSAQKNPTAFYLCASSPDLGTGSNYGYTFGSGTRLTVV.

J is TRBJ2-7 and V is TRBV6-5; 9 positions agree with TRBD2. Trimming took 2 bases from V and 3 from J; bases not matched to a gene: 5. Germline V lookup: CDR1 MNHEY, CDR2 SVGAGI. This CDR3 has 15 residues. The CDR3 bases are TGTGCCAGCAGTTACCGGGCGGGAGGGCACTACGAGCAGTACTTC. Its protein product is CASSYRAGGHYEQYF.

The chain joins TRBV7-2 to TRBJ2-7; D not resolved. Germline V gene lookup returns CDR1 SGHTA and CDR2 FQGNSA. The CDR3 covers 14 residues. V gave up 3 bases and J gave up 2 bases, with 11 bases separating them. CDR3 residues: CASSFTDGPYEQYF. CDR3 coding DNA: TGTGCCAGCAGCTTCACAGACGGCCCCTACGAGCAGTACTTC. Complete variable domain (other parts from reference TRBV7-2 and TRBJ2-7): GAGVSQSPSNKVTEKGKDVELRCDPISGHTALYWYRQSLGQGLEFLIYFQGNSAPDKSGLPSDRFSAERTGGSVSTLTIQRTQQEDSAVYLCASSFTDGPYEQYFGPGTRLTVT.

The rearrangement uses TRBV5-6 and TRBJ2-3; a weak D match, TRBD2 (5 bases). Deletions cut 0 bases from V and 6 bases from J, with 14 bases between. Germline CDR1 and CDR2: SGHDT and YYEEEE. The CDR3 spans 15 residues. In nucleotides, the CDR3 is TGTGCCAGCAGCTTGGAAGGGATAGCGTCTGATACGCAGTATTTT. This codes for CASSLEGIASDTQYF.

This clone has just one count. V and J are TRBV19 and TRBJ2-5; TRBD2 agrees at 12 bases. V was pared by 0 bases and J by 0 bases, with 2 bases of the junction left unmatched. Germline assignment: CDR1 LNHDA and CDR2 SQIVND (reference sequence). The CDR3 contains 17 residues. For the CDR3, the DNA is TGTGCCAGTAGTATAGATGGGACTAGCGGGCACCAAGAGACCCAGTACTTC. Translated: CASSIDGTSGHQETQYF.

The chain recombines TRBV7-8 with TRBJ1-5; 11 nucleotides align to TRBD1. From germline, CDR1 is SGHVS and CDR2 FQNEAQ. With V trimmed by 8 bases and J by 6 bases, 9 bases remained unmatched. The CDR3 is 15 amino acids. This CDR3 is CASREGQGEFQPQHF. CDR3 in DNA: TGTGCCAGCCGGGAGGGACAGGGGGAATTTCAGCCCCAGCATTTT. Full variable domain (outside the CDR3, taken from reference TRBV7-8 and TRBJ1-5): GAGVSQSPRYKVAKRGQDVALRCDPISGHVSLFWYQQALGQGPEFLTYFQNEAQLDKSGLPSDRFFAERPEGSVSTLKIQRTQQEDSAVYLCASREGQGEFQPQHFGDGTRLSIL.

The chain is built from TRBV5-6 and TRBJ2-7; 8 bases agree with TRBD1. Losses at the gene ends were 7 bases for V and 2 bases for J; bases not matched to a gene: 5. CDR1 and CDR2 (germline): SGHDT, YYEEEE. This CDR3 comprises 13 residues. The CDR3 is CASSIQGAYEQYF. DNA of the CDR3: TGTGCCAGCTCCATACAGGGGGCCTACGAGCAGTACTTC.

The chain links TRBV7-3 to TRBJ2-6; 7 bases fit TRBD2. The CDR3 runs 15 residues. The J segment lost 2 bases and the V segment lost 2 bases, leaving 0 bases of the junction unmatched. The germline gives CDR1 SGHTA, CDR2 FQGTGA. Written as DNA, the CDR3 is TGTGCCAGCAGCTTAGCGGGAGCTGGGGCCAACGTCCTGACTTTC. It specifies CASSLAGAGANVLTF.

This clone was detected only a few times. This rearrangement joins TRBV7-8 to TRBJ1-2; 8 bases align to TRBD1. The CDR3 runs to 16 residues. Looked up from germline, CDR1 is SGHVS and CDR2 is FQNEAQ. Trimming cost V 0 bases and J 5 bases; bases outside gene matches: 8. CDR3 in amino acids: CASSLAMAGGVYGYTF. The CDR3 DNA is TGTGCCAGCAGCTTAGCGATGGCAGGGGGCGTTTATGGCTACACCTTC.